A single sample is the source of the 4 T cell receptor beta chains below, sequenced in a study of tissue T cells after allogeneic stem cell transplantation. Libraries were prepared by immunoSEQ multiplex PCR; TCRdb keeps only in-frame clonotypes and omits some of them. The sample shows about 6,800 clones, under 75% of them seen only once. This sample comprised duodenum tissue, obtained at autopsy. Receptor source: a female donor older than 55 with lung cancer.

This clone is deemed hyperexpanded (1% or more). V gene TRBV5-1 combines with J gene TRBJ2-5, with D maybe TRBD1 (6 bases). Deletions cut 3 bases from V and 2 bases from J, with 11 bases between. The CDR3 covers 14 residues. Germline lookup yields CDR1 SGHRS and CDR2 YFSETQ. The CDR3 bases are TGCGCCAGCAGCTCGGACAGCACGCAAGAGACCCAGTACTTC. It encodes CASSSDSTQETQYF.

This clone was counted a few times. This chain links TRBV12-3 or TRBV12-4 with TRBJ2-3; D is unclear. CDR3 size: 12 residues. V shed 1 base and J shed 1 base, with 0 bases lying between them. The CDR3: CASSLGTDTQYF. The CDR3 DNA is TGTGCCAGCAGTTTAGGCACAGATACGCAGTATTTT.

V usage is TRBV7-9 and J usage is TRBJ1-1, with unresolved D. CDR3 length: 12 residues. The germline V gene has CDR1 SEHNR and CDR2 FQNEAQ (reference sequence). V gave up 3 bases and J gave up 2 bases, with 4 bases separating them. This CDR3 is CASSFSNTEAFF. The DNA for the CDR3 is TGTGCCAGCAGCTTTAGTAACACTGAAGCTTTCTTT.

The genes are TRBV14 and TRBJ1-1, with no clear D. This CDR3 spans 15 amino acids. Between the trimmed V and J ends, which lost 1 base and 7 bases, there was a span of 16 bases. Germline loops: CDR1 SGHDN, CDR2 FVKESK. The CDR3 spells CASSQVPDRWDEAFF. The CDR3 DNA sequence: TGTGCCAGCAGCCAAGTACCCGACCGCTGGGATGAAGCTTTCTTT.